This entry concerns a single T cell receptor beta chain. These data belong to a study of cytomegalovirus exposure and HLA in healthy donors. Method: immunoSEQ multiplex PCR; TCRdb's copy keeps in-frame clones and lacks some. Of 100,000 to 150,000 clones listed, about 90% were seen once; the top ten hold 1.5% to 2%. The trim removed 4 bases at V and 0 bases at J, leaving 7 bases unmatched. CDR1 is SGHNT, CDR2 YYREEE, per germline (reference sequence). The CDR3 has 16 residues. The rearrangement links TRBV5-4 to TRBJ1-3; 7 nucleotides align to TRBD1. This receptor was obtained from a woman aged 18-29 years in good health and CMV-seronegative. The specimen was PBMCs. In nucleotides, the CDR3 is TGTGCCAGCAGCACGGCGACAGGGAGCTCTGGAAACACCATATATTTT. It translates to CASSTATGSSGNTIYF.